The text below deals with one TCR beta chain. Its target is unknown. These data are taken from a study of cytomegalovirus exposure and HLA in healthy donors. Study-wide findings and caveats: Across donors, most TCRs were seen rarely, yet some public ones were widespread. It emerged from a later analysis that several of the most significant clusters appeared to be linked to common viral pathogens.

60 Vbeta and 13 Jbeta primers were used in PCR. The method was immunoSEQ multiplex PCR; TCRdb's version includes in-frame clones alone and lacks a portion of them. The sample lists 200,000 or so clones; around four fifths were seen once. Deletions cut 2 bases from V and 5 bases from J, with 10 bases between. The length of the CDR3 is 14 residues. Germline V lookup: CDR1 SNHLY, CDR2 FYNNEI. This chain joins TRBV2 and TRBJ1-5; tentative D call: TRBD1 (5 bases). The source of this sequence is a man aged 50 to 59 in good health and CMV-seronegative. The sequencing input was PBMCs. The CDR3 loop reads CASSERGNDQPQHF. The CDR3 DNA is TGTGCCAGCAGTGAAAGGGGAAACGATCAGCCCCAGCATTTT. The full variable domain, rest sourced from reference TRBV2 and TRBJ1-5, is EPEVTQTPSHQVTQMGQEVILRCVPISNHLYFYWYRQILGQKVEFLVSFYNNEISEKSEIFDDQFSVERPDGSNFTLKIRSTKLEDSAMYFCASSERGNDQPQHFGDGTRLSIL.